This TCR beta chain appears in the sequencing data of a study of identical twins. Per the germline V gene, CDR1 is MDHEN and CDR2 is SYDVKM. Deletions cut 7 bases from V and 6 bases from J, with 10 bases between. This CDR3 is 12 amino acids long. Healthy Caucasians alone served as donors. TCRdb re-called the 5' RACE reads through MiXCR, storing one row per CDR3 protein. The sample lists around 670,000 distinct CDR3 sequences, 5.5% to 7.5% occurring once. The TCR was taken from a man between 18 and 35 years old in good health. The sequencing sample was made of naive T cells sorted from blood. The chain joins TRBV28 to TRBJ1-5; D call uncertain. DNA for the CDR3: TGTGCCAGCACGGTGGGAGGTCAGCCCCAGCATTTT. Translated: CASTVGGQPQHF.